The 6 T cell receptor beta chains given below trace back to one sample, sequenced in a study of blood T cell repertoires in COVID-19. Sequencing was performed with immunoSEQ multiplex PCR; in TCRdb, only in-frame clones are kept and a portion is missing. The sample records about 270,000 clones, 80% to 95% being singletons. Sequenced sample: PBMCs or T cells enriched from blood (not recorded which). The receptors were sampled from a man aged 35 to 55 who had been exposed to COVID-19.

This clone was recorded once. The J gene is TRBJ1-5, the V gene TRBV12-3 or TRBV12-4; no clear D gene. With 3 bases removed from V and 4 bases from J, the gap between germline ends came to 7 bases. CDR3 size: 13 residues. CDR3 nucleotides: TGTGCCAGCAGTTTTCGGGAGAATCAGCCCCAGCATTTT. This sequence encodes CASSFRENQPQHF.

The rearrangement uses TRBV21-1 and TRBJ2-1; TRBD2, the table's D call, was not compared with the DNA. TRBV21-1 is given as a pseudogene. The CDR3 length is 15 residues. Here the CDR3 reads CASSNELAAYNEQFF. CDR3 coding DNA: TGTGCCAGCAGCAACGAACTAGCGGCGTACAATGAGCAGTTCTTC.

CDR3 in amino acids: CAWTYLGGGELFF. CDR3 sequence (DNA): TGTGCCTGGACCTACCTAGGGGGCGGGGAGCTGTTTTTT. The chain links TRBV30 to TRBJ2-2, with TRBD1 as a possible D gene (6 bases). The germline V gene encodes CDR1 GTSNPN and CDR2 SVGIG (reference sequence). Trimming took off 4 bases at V and 7 bases at J, with 13 bases between the two ends. The CDR3 sequence is 13 residues long. The full variable domain, rest sourced from reference TRBV30 and TRBJ2-2, is SQTIHQWPATLVQPVGSPLSLECTVEGTSNPNLYWYRQAAGRGLQLLFYSVGIGQISSEVPQNLSASRPQDRQFILSSKKLLLSDSGFYLCAWTYLGGGELFFGEGSRLTVL.

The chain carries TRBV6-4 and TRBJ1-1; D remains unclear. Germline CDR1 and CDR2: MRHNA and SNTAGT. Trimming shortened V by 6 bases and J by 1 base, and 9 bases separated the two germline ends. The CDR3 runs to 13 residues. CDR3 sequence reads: CASRQQPNTEAFF. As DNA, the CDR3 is TGTGCCAGCAGACAACAGCCGAACACTGAAGCTTTCTTT.

In DNA, the CDR3 is TGTGCCAGCAGTCCCCGGCGTCAGGGTTCACCCCTCCACTTT. Its protein is CASSPRRQGSPLHF. The chain couples TRBV6-5 to TRBJ1-6; D is perhaps TRBD1 (5 bases). The germline gives CDR1 MNHEY, CDR2 SVGAGI. Trimming removed 5 bases from V and 9 bases from J, with 14 bases in between. The CDR3 length is 14 residues.

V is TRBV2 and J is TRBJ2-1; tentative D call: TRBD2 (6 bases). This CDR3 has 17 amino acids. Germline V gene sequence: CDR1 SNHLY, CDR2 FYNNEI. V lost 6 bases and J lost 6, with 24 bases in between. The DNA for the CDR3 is TGTGCCAGCAGGCGTCCTGGGGGGATCCTAAGCGCCAATGAGCAGTTCTTC. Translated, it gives CASRRPGGILSANEQFF.